A single T cell receptor beta chain is shown here with its context. The entry originates in a study of blood T cell repertoires in COVID-19. CDR1 and CDR2 (germline): ENHRY, SYGVKD. The CDR3 runs 15 residues. Trimming at V came to 3 bases and at J to 8 bases, leaving 8 bases not matched to a gene. Original data processing: The authors estimated nucleated cell counts from reference gene primer amplification. Method: immunoSEQ multiplex PCR; TCRdb's copy keeps in-frame clones and lacks some. That table supplies the V and J calls and clone size; D and trimming were determined from the DNA. The data contain about 380,000 clones, about 88% of them singletons. Cohort placement rested on clinical history that participants reported themselves.

This chain uses TRBV10-3 with TRBJ1-4, with TRBD1 matching 8 bases. Specimen: PBMCs or T cells enriched from blood (not recorded which). The source of this sequence is a woman under 30 who had recovered from COVID-19. CDR3 in amino acids: CAISESQGATEKLFF. The DNA of the CDR3 is TGTGCCATCAGTGAATCTCAGGGGGCGACCGAAAAACTGTTTTTT.